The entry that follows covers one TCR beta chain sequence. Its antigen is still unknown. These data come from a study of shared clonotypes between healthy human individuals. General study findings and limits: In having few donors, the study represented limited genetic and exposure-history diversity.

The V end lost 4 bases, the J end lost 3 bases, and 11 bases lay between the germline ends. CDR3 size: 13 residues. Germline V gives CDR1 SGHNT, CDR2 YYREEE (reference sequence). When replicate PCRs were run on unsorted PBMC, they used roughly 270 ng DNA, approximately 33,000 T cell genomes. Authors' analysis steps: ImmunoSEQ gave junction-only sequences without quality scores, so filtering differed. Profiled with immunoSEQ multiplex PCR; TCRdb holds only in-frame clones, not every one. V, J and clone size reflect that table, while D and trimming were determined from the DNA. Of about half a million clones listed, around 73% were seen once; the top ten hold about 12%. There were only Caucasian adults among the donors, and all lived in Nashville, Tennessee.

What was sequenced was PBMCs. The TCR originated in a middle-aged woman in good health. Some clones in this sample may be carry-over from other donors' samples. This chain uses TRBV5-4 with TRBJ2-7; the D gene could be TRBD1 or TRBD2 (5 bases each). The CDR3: CASSPGPLYEQYF. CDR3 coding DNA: TGTGCCAGCAGCCCGGGGCCCCTCTACGAGCAGTACTTC.